This TCR beta chain is drawn from a study of shared clonotypes between healthy human individuals. About the study: A donor's plate count was three for CD4 naive and three for CD4 memory; CD8 naive had two and CD8 memory one. Overall study findings and caveats: The study found lower generation probabilities in non-shared clonotypes than in those shared by all four donors. Naive subsets typically showed greater estimated richness than memory subsets.

Turning to this clone: Its antigen remains unidentified.

An assay was performed, and its level was deep. Assay: immunoSEQ multiplex PCR; the TCRdb copy retains only in-frame clones and omits some. The top ten clones hold approximately 0.5% of a sample with some 1,100,000 clones, around 78% of them seen once. Germline-derived CDR1 and CDR2 are SGHDT and YYEEEE. This CDR3 has 15 residues. V lost 4 bases to trimming and J lost 5 bases; unmatched junction nucleotides: 9. The chain recombines TRBV5-6 with TRBJ1-3; TRBD1 agrees at 7 bases. Sequencing was done on a sample of memory CD4+ T cells from PBMCs. The sample's subset: CD45RA-negative fraction. This clonotype was sampled from a man younger than 30 in good health. Some clones in this sample may be carry-over from other donors' samples. The CDR3 sequence: CASSGTDTDRNTIYF. The CDR3 DNA sequence: TGTGCCAGCAGCGGGACAGATACAGACCGAAACACCATATATTTT. The full variable domain, its missing parts supplied by reference TRBV5-6 and TRBJ1-3, is DAGVTQSPTHLIKTRGQQVTLRCSPKSGHDTVSWYQQALGQGPQFIFQYYEEEERQRGNFPDRFSGHQFPNYSSELNVNALLLGDSALYLCASSGTDTDRNTIYFGEGSWLTVV.